This T cell receptor (beta chain) is from a study of blood T cell repertoires in COVID-19. Produced via immunoSEQ multiplex PCR; TCRdb's table is partial and in-frame only. The repertoire includes about 260,000 clones, roughly 80% of them detected once, and around 3.9% sits in the top ten. The CDR3 contains 12 residues. Germline loops: CDR1 SGHDT, CDR2 YYEEEE. V dropped 4 bases and J dropped 4 bases, with 9 bases sitting between them. On this clone: Other DNA sequences of this sample code for an identical CDR3.

The sample consisted of PBMCs or T cells enriched from blood (not recorded which). J is TRBJ2-7 and V is TRBV5-6, with D perhaps TRBD1 (6 bases). The TCR comes from a man aged 30 to 39 with acute COVID-19. CDR3 protein: CASSLQGYEQYV. The CDR3 DNA reads TGTGCCAGCAGCCTACAGGGTTACGAGCAGTACGTC.